This T cell receptor beta chain comes out of a study of blood T cell repertoires in COVID-19. V lost 0 bases and J lost 7; bases outside the gene matches: 5. The CDR3 loop spans 15 amino acids. Per germline, CDR1 MNHEY and CDR2 SMNVEV (reference sequence). The table came from immunoSEQ multiplex PCR; TCRdb's copy has only in-frame clones and leaves some out. The sample carries roughly 350,000 clones, around 87% recorded once. The TCR comes from a woman between 25 and 40 years old with COVID-19, enrolled during active disease. The chain carries TRBV27 and TRBJ2-1, with TRBD1 identical over 8 bases. The sequencing sample was made of peripheral blood. CDR3 residues: CASSLSLGQGNEQFF. The DNA for the CDR3 is TGTGCCAGCAGTTTATCTCTTGGACAGGGAAATGAGCAGTTCTTC.